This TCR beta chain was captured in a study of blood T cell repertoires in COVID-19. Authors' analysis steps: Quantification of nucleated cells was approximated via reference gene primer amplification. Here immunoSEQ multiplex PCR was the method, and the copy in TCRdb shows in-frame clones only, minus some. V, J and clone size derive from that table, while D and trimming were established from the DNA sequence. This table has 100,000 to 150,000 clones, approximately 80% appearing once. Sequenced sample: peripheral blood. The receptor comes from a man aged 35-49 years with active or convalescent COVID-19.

For the CDR3, the DNA is TGTGCCAGCAGGGCGACTACGTCCTATAATTCACCCCTCCACTTT. The encoded protein is CASRATTSYNSPLHF. The rearrangement links TRBV27 to TRBJ1-6; no reliable D call. This CDR3 has 15 amino acids. Trimming left V 6 bases short and J 1 base short, with 10 bases between. Germline V lookup: CDR1 MNHEY, CDR2 SMNVEV (reference sequence).